This TCR beta chain was sequenced for a study of CD8+ T cells in alopecia areata. V was pared by 6 bases and J by 1 base, with 18 bases between. The CDR3 contains 16 residues. CDR1 is SNHLY and CDR2 is FYNNEI in the germline V gene. RNA was isolated and reverse transcribed to cDNA, the sequencing template. Sequencing used immunoSEQ multiplex PCR; TCRdb keeps in-frame clones, though not all of them. The data show under 20,000 clones, with 59% seen just once and approximately 8% held by the top ten. Noted treatment: oral pan-JAK inhibitor, 5-10 mg twice daily. Punch biopsies of lesional scalp, plus peripheral blood, were taken from alopecia areata patients.

This receptor was identified in a human donor with alopecia areata. The sequencing here drew on skin, taken at week 4, from a patient treated with tofacitinib. The chain has TRBV2 and TRBJ2-5; D is possibly TRBD1 (6 bases). The CDR3 nucleotides read TGTGCCAGCAGCCGCAGGGGCCACTCTTCCCAAGAGACCCAGTACTTC. Its protein is CASSRRGHSSQETQYF.